These 22 T cell receptor beta chains were sequenced from one sample in a study of blood T cells in healthy people across ages. Combining a sample-barcoded 5' primer with a J-beta primer mix, a second PCR ran for 7 to 11 cycles. One entry per CDR3 protein results from TCRdb running MiXCR on the 5' RACE reads. There are 1,800,000 or so distinct CDR3 sequences in the sample; approximately 40% occur only once, and approximately 22% lies in the top ten. Sequencing used blood. These receptors all come from a human donor in good health.

This clonotype was observed a few times. The V call is TRBV4-1, the J call TRBJ1-2, with 9 bases identical to TRBD1. Losses at the gene ends were 0 bases for V and 6 bases for J; bases not matched to a gene: 5. This CDR3 contains 15 residues. Germline loops: CDR1 MGHRA, CDR2 YSYEKL. The CDR3: CASSQDRDRVHGYTF. CDR3 bases: TGCGCCAGCAGCCAAGACCGGGACAGGGTCCATGGCTACACCTTC.

In its sample, this clonotype was seen a few times. This rearrangement joins TRBV2 to TRBJ2-7; D might be TRBD2 (6 bases). The CDR3 has 16 amino acids. Per the germline V gene, CDR1 is SNHLY and CDR2 is FYNNEI. The V end lost 3 bases, the J end lost 3 bases, and 18 bases lay between the germline ends. The DNA for the CDR3 is TGTGCCAGCAGTGAGCGAGCTTCGGAGGGCTACTACGAGCAGTACTTC. Protein sequence: CASSERASEGYYEQYF.

J is TRBJ2-7 and V is TRBV19; maybe TRBD2 (5 bases). CDR3 size: 15 residues. Between the trimmed V and J ends, which lost 8 bases and 2 bases, there was a span of 19 bases. Germline V gene lookup returns CDR1 LNHDA and CDR2 SQIVND (reference sequence). CDR3 region: CASSRAAGKAYEQYF. Written as DNA, the CDR3 is TGTGCCAGTTCGAGGGCTGCAGGCAAGGCCTACGAGCAGTACTTC.

This chain joins TRBV27 and TRBJ1-2, with no clear D. CDR3 length: 15 residues. The germline gives CDR1 MNHEY, CDR2 SMNVEV (reference sequence). Trimming took 1 base from V and 0 from J, leaving 9 bases between them. The CDR3 nucleotides are TGTGCCAGCAGTTTATTTAGCGGGGCTAACTATGGCTACACCTTC. Encoded protein: CASSLFSGANYGYTF.

The chain recombines TRBV28 with TRBJ2-1; 7 nucleotides align to TRBD2. V lost 8 bases, J lost 4 bases, and 8 bases stayed unmatched. CDR1 and CDR2 (germline): MDHEN, SYDVKM. There are 14 residues in the CDR3. The CDR3 nucleotides read TGTGCCAGCCGGGGCGGGAGTGGGTACAATGAGCAGTTCTTC. Translated: CASRGGSGYNEQFF.

The gene calls are TRBV12-3 or TRBV12-4 and TRBJ2-1, with unresolved D. The CDR3 has 13 residues. V shed 2 bases and J shed 9 bases, with 11 bases lying between them. CDR3 coding DNA: TGTGCCAGCAGTTTATCTGCGCGAGGTGAGCAGTTCTTC. Amino acid sequence: CASSLSARGEQFF.

The rearrangement links TRBV6-2 or TRBV6-3 to TRBJ2-1; TRBD1 matches at 9 bases. Germline CDR1 is MNHEY and CDR2 is SVGEGT. V lost 2 bases and J lost 8; bases outside the gene matches: 28. CDR3 length: 22 residues. The CDR3: CASSYNTFPGQGIQNPKDEQFF. Written as DNA, the CDR3 is TGTGCCAGCAGTTACAACACATTTCCGGGACAGGGAATCCAAAACCCCAAGGATGAGCAGTTCTTC.

This clonotype came up a few times. At one of its ends the junction is not consistent with the germline gene, which may arise from a read error. The CDR3 is CAGSLQGVGTDAQYF. The CDR3 DNA sequence: TGTGCCGGCAGCCTCCAGGGGGTGGGCACAGATGCGCAGTATTTT. V and J are TRBV12-3 or TRBV12-4 and TRBJ2-3; TRBD1 matches 7 bases. The CDR3 consists of 15 residues.

The chain couples TRBV28 to TRBJ1-1; D gene unclear. Trimming removed 3 bases at V and 7 bases at J, with 9 bases between. CDR3 length equals 12 residues. The germline gives CDR1 MDHEN, CDR2 SYDVKM. CDR3 loop: CASSLARYEAFF. The CDR3 DNA is TGTGCCAGCAGTTTGGCACGGTATGAAGCTTTCTTT.

CDR3: CASSLVLHATETQYF. CDR3 bases: TGTGCCAGCAGCTTAGTTTTGCATGCAACGGAGACCCAGTACTTC. The rearrangement links TRBV11-2 to TRBJ2-7; D is undetermined. The closer fit of TRBJ2-5 to the DNA end suggests the J call may be wrong. There are 15 residues in the CDR3. Looked up from germline, CDR1 is SGHAT and CDR2 is FQNNGV.

Points on this clonotype: Germline is not matched at one junction end, which may reflect a read error. The chain joins TRBV12-3 or TRBV12-4 to TRBJ2-3, with TRBD2 matching over 12 bases. CDR3 length equals 15 residues. CDR3 region: CASSSGGAMADAQYF. The CDR3 nucleotides read TGTGCCAGCTCTAGCGGGGGGGCGATGGCAGATGCGCAGTATTTT.

This clonotype has just a few counts. The chain is built from TRBV7-9 and TRBJ1-2; unclear D gene. CDR3 length: 14 residues. V was shortened by 2 bases and J by 4 bases, with 11 bases between the two germline ends. Looked up from germline, CDR1 is SEHNR and CDR2 is FQNEAQ (reference sequence). The DNA for the CDR3 is TGTGCCAGCAGCTTAATCGTCAGGCCCTATGGCTACACCTTC. It yields the protein CASSLIVRPYGYTF.

This clonotype has a single count. The V call is TRBV20-1, the J call TRBJ2-4; the D gene is possibly TRBD1 (7 bases). V was pared by 3 bases and J by 6 bases, with 15 bases between. This CDR3 spans 14 amino acids. Looked up from germline, CDR1 is DFQATT and CDR2 is SNEGSKA (reference sequence). The CDR3, as DNA: TGCAGTGCTAGGAGGGGGGACAGTGGAAACATTCAGTACTTC. Protein sequence: CSARRGDSGNIQYF.

Here the CDR3 reads CATSDYRGGHEQFF. CDR3 sequence (DNA): TGTGCCACCAGTGATTACAGGGGAGGGCATGAGCAGTTCTTC. The V and J genes are TRBV24-1 and TRBJ2-1; D may match TRBD1 or TRBD2 (7 bases each). With 2 bases removed from V and 8 bases from J, the gap between germline ends came to 12 bases. CDR1 and CDR2 from the germline V gene are KGHDR and SFDVKD. CDR3 length equals 14 residues.

This clonotype was counted only a few times. The chain employs TRBV21-1 and TRBJ2-3; the table assigns TRBD1, which was not confirmed against the DNA. TRBV21-1 is a documented pseudogene. The CDR3 covers 17 residues. CDR3 sequence: CASSKSWPHRSTDTQYF. CDR3 nucleotide sequence: TGTGCCAGCAGCAAAAGTTGGCCCCATAGGAGCACAGATACGCAGTATTTT.

This rearrangement joins TRBV4-3 to TRBJ2-5, with D possibly TRBD2 on 5 matching bases. The CDR3 is 16 residues long. Germline CDR1 is LGHNA and CDR2 is YSLEER. Trimming cost V 0 bases and J 6 bases, with 17 bases left between them. The chain's CDR3 is CASSQDVGLGKKTQYF. The CDR3 DNA reads TGCGCCAGCAGCCAAGATGTAGGACTGGGAAAAAAGACCCAGTACTTC.

This clonotype appeared a few times. The chain recombines TRBV4-2 with TRBJ2-7, with 10 bases lining up with TRBD2. The J call is doubtful: the DNA matches TRBJ2-5 better. The germline CDR1 and CDR2 sequences are LGHNA and YNFKEQ. This CDR3 region has 14 residues. The CDR3 is CASSPTSGKETQYF. The CDR3 nucleotides read TGTGCCAGCAGCCCTACTAGCGGGAAAGAGACCCAGTACTTC.

This clonotype is a singleton in its sample. One end of the junction fails to match germline, which may point to a read error. The chain is built from TRBV29-1 and TRBJ2-2; 7 bases align to TRBD1. CDR1 and CDR2 (germline): SQVTM, ANQGSEA. The CDR3 sequence is 13 residues long. CDR3 protein: CSAGTVNTRELFF. CDR3 bases: TGCAGCGCTGGGACAGTGAACACCAGGGAGCTGTTTTTT.

This clonotype was picked up a small number of times. The junction departs from germline at one end; a sequencing error may be responsible. The CDR3 DNA reads TGTACCAGCAGTCGGCTAGATTCCTCCTACAATGAGCAGTTCTTC. Protein sequence: CTSSRLDSSYNEQFF. The chain uses TRBV6-2 or TRBV6-3 and TRBJ2-1; D is unresolved. The CDR3 covers 15 residues. Germline V gene data show CDR1 as MNHEY and CDR2 as SVGEGT.

V is TRBV4-3 and J is TRBJ1-2; D remains unclear. The CDR3 is 16 residues long. The V end was cut by 0 bases, the J end by 1 base, with 12 bases between. CDR1 and CDR2 (germline): LGHNA, YSLEER. The CDR3 here is CASSQDLADYNYGYTF. CDR3 bases: TGCGCCAGCAGCCAAGATCTGGCAGATTATAACTATGGCTACACCTTC.

This clonotype was counted a few times. This chain links TRBV20-1 with TRBJ2-5; D not certain. V was clipped by 3 bases and J by 2 bases, with 13 bases between them. Per the germline V gene, CDR1 is DFQATT and CDR2 is SNEGSKA (reference sequence). This CDR3 has 14 amino acids. The DNA for the CDR3 is TGCAGTGCTAGTCGATCCGTGTTGCAAGAGACCCAGTACTTC. It specifies CSASRSVLQETQYF.

V is TRBV7-6 and J is TRBJ2-6; D not certain. V dropped 6 bases and J dropped 0 bases, with 12 bases sitting between them. This CDR3 has 16 residues. Germline V gene lookup returns CDR1 SGHVS and CDR2 FNYEAQ. As DNA, the CDR3 is TGTGCCAGCAGTTCATTTGGTCTCTCTGGGGCCAACGTCCTGACTTTC. Its protein is CASSSFGLSGANVLTF.